The entry below gives a single T cell receptor beta chain sequence along with its context. This entry is derived from a study of blood T cells in healthy people across ages. This CDR3 comprises 14 residues. Trimming removed 4 bases at V and 4 bases at J, with 8 bases between. The V gene's germline CDR1 is WSHSY and CDR2 SAAADI. The people who gave samples were healthy Caucasians from Russia, aged roughly 6 to 95. A second roughly 6 to 11 cycle PCR used barcoded and J-beta primers. Each cDNA molecule was tagged by a template-switch adaptor that had 12 random nucleotides. At least 2.5 million CDR3-containing paired-end reads were obtained per sample. TCRdb re-called the 5' RACE reads through MiXCR, storing one row per CDR3 protein. The sample records about 780,000 distinct CDR3 sequences, roughly 24% being singletons. These sequences were also reported in another study, on T cells of mothers and their children. That report notes: Maternal samples each gave over 9.5 million TCR beta CDR3 reads, and child samples several million each.

This sequence joins TRBV10-2 and TRBJ1-6; D is possibly TRBD1 (5 bases). Sequences were obtained from blood. The clonotype originates from a boy aged 10-17 years in good health. The CDR3 protein is CASSVQGYNSPLHF. DNA of the CDR3: TGCGCCAGCAGTGTTCAGGGTTATAATTCACCCCTCCACTTT.